The entry below gives a single TCR beta chain sequence along with its context. Its antigen is not yet known. There are no base qualities to consult, and no much larger clone falls within one base. Libraries were constructed by PCR. Data came from a NextSeq 500. Bulk TCR libraries were prepared as previously described, using TCR primers listed in Table S5. Purification of total RNA was performed with the Qiagen AllPrep DNA/RNA kit. Before analysis, reads from multiple sequencing runs of the same library were pooled. As for the authors' bioinformatics: Only reads with exact TCR constant sequence were kept, trimmed to 150 nt, and grouped by their 12-nt molecular barcodes. Within each barcode group, reads were sub-clustered at a 15% Levenshtein threshold, and quality-weighted consensus sequences were built per RNA molecule. Non-functional sequences were filtered out, along with any lower-count sequence sitting one edit away from another sequence. Based on fitting two negative binomial distributions, any barcode sub-cluster with under 20% of the maximum read count was discarded. Using fastp trimming at Q25 and MiXCR clonotype assembly, TCRdb reanalyzed the public sequencing data and kept in-frame beta chains. Identical CDR3 protein sequences are pooled into one entry, listed with their most common genes and DNA. The V and J calls and clone size are TCRdb's, not the authors'. The sample contains some 40,000 distinct CDR3 sequences, 24% of them found a single time. The ten most abundant clones make up around 0.97% of the sample.

Libraries of naive CD8 T cells were built from about 20,000 to 1,000,000 sorted cells, with 10%, 30% or 50% of the purified RNA used. Naive CD8 T cells, defined as CD8+CD4-CCR7+CD45RA+, were FACS-sorted into RLT Plus buffer on a BD FACSAria II. To test detection sensitivity, Jurkat RNA equivalent to approximately nine TCR copies was spiked into samples of about 20,000-1,100,000 naive CD8 T cells. Enrichment of CD8 T cells was performed with RosetteSep CD8+ T Cell Enrichment Cocktail and Ficoll-Paque, after which ACK red cell lysis was carried out. Relative to germline, V is 6 bases shorter and J is 3 bases shorter, with 12 bases between their ends. The CDR3 runs 12 residues from the cysteine to the phenylalanine. The sequence is cut down to CDR3 DNA, 36 bases in frame from base 1. Based on the germline V gene (reference sequence), the CDR1 and CDR2 sequences are DFQATT and SNEGSKA. This specimen belongs to a study of molecular identifiers for immune sequencing clone quantification (dated by TCRdb to 2017 to 2018). At the level of the whole study: For a replicate experiment, the RNA from either 20,000 or 100,000 naive CD8 T cells was divided into five aliquots, and four of those aliquots went on to sequencing. CD8 T cells were used in a methods study to benchmark molecular-identifier clustering-based TCR repertoire sequencing (MIDCIRS) and TCR RNA copy counting. Summary of the overall study and its limitations: The sizes of highly expanded clones could end up underestimated when identical TCR molecules share a barcode. Clones above 20 RNA copies held over 97% of molecules in CMV-specific effector cells but under 1% in naive cells. A single cell's worth of spiked-in Jurkat TCR RNA was reported detectable even among 850,000 to 1,000,000 naive CD8 T cells. Roughly 2.8 recovered TCR RNA copies per cell were obtained by modeling, versus about 9.7 by digital PCR, implying a capture efficiency of about 30%. When barcode sub-clustering was omitted, TCR diversity was inflated by chimeric consensus sequences, with chimeras reaching as high as 47%. Naive libraries contained spiked-in Jurkat TCR RNA (around eleven copies' worth), which is not part of the donor repertoire.

Sequenced material: naive CD8+ T cells from blood, with Jurkat cell RNA spiked in. The meaning of the sample's cell subset or site label: FACS-sorted CD8+CD4-CCR7+CD45RA+ naive T cells. The chain is assembled from TRBV20-1 and TRBJ2-7; a tentative D call is TRBD1 (5 bases match). The source is a human donor in good health. Some libraries in this study had Jurkat cell RNA spiked in. The nucleotide sequence is TGCAGTGCCATTAGGGGCAACTACGAGCAGTACTTC. Its coded protein is CSAIRGNYEQYF.